The rows below give T cell receptor beta chains drawn from one sample of a study of Ad26.COV2.S vaccination and SARS-CoV-2 variants. The method was immunoSEQ multiplex PCR; TCRdb's version includes in-frame clones alone and lacks a portion of them. The sample contains 150,000 to 200,000 clones, around nine tenths of which appear only once. The material sequenced was peripheral blood, taken after recovery from COVID-19. The source is a human donor who had recovered from COVID-19. CDR3s include the opening cysteine and the closing phenylalanine or tryptophan. The D gene is left open where the match is weak. Clone size is not always given. Where it is, it says once, few, many or a class for expanded clones.

d_gene,j_gene,v_gene,abundance,CDR3aa,CDR3nt
NA,TRBJ2-2,TRBV19,NA,CASSTGSGELFF,TGTGCCAGTAGTACAGGCTCCGGGGAGCTGTTTTTT
TRBD2,TRBJ2-3,TRBV23-1,NA,CASSLRLAGGGQDTQYF,TGCGCCAGCAGTCTCCGACTAGCGGGGGGGGGACAAGATACGCAGTATTTT
NA,TRBJ1-5,TRBV5-5,NA,CASSPGGNNQPQHF,TGTGCCAGCAGCCCCGGGGGGAACAATCAGCCCCAGCATTTT
NA,TRBJ1-1,TRBV3-1/TRBV3-2,NA,CASSQVPGMVTEAFF,TGTGCCAGCAGCCAAGTCCCAGGGATGGTCACTGAAGCTTTCTTT
NA,TRBJ1-6,TRBV9,NA,CASSVGRQSSYNSPLHF,TGTGCCAGCAGCGTGGGCAGACAGAGCTCCTATAATTCACCCCTCCACTTT
TRBD1,TRBJ1-5,TRBV3-1/TRBV3-2,few,CASSHTGGGQPQHF,TGTGCCAGCAGCCATACAGGGGGAGGTCAGCCCCAGCATTTT
NA,TRBJ2-7,TRBV27,NA,CASSLTGHEQYF,TGTGCCAGCAGTTTAACAGGACACGAGCAGTACTTC
NA,TRBJ1-1,TRBV28,once,CASSLGSGHLVKENTEAFF,TGTGCCAGCAGTTTAGGGTCGGGACACCTAGTTAAAGAGAACACTGAAGCTTTCTTT
NA,TRBJ1-5,TRBV5-1,NA,CASSLAGSGNQPQHF,TGCGCCAGCAGCTTGGCGGGGTCGGGAAATCAGCCCCAGCATTTT
NA,TRBJ2-2,TRBV6-6,NA,CAVAYTGELFF,TGTGCCGTGGCCTACACCGGGGAGCTGTTTTTT
NA,TRBJ1-1,TRBV6-5,NA,CASSSTGRTTEAFF,TGTGCCAGCAGTTCGACAGGTAGAACAACTGAAGCTTTCTTT
NA,TRBJ2-3,TRBV2,NA,CASGGDSIVDTQYF,TGTGCCAGCGGGGGGGACAGCATCGTAGATACGCAGTATTTT
NA,TRBJ1-1,TRBV30,few,CASQSHFGVVTEAFF,TGTGCCTCCCAGAGTCATTTCGGGGTGGTCACTGAAGCTTTCTTT
TRBD1,TRBJ2-7,TRBV7-9,NA,CASSSPRGLAVYEQYF,TGTGCCAGCAGCTCCCCCAGGGGGCTGGCCGTCTACGAGCAGTACTTC
TRBD2,TRBJ2-7,TRBV7-7,NA,CASSLAWGGEQYF,TGTGCCAGCAGCTTAGCGTGGGGGGGGGAGCAGTACTTC
NA,TRBJ2-3,TRBV9,once,CASSPVTDTQYF,TGTGCCAGCAGCCCGGTGACAGATACGCAGTATTTT
NA,TRBJ1-5,TRBV5-5,few,CASSQQLMGNQPQHF,TGTGCCAGCAGTCAACAGCTTATGGGCAATCAGCCCCAGCATTTT
NA,TRBJ1-1,TRBV4-1,NA,CASSQDGGAMNTEAFF,TGCGCCAGCAGCCAAGATGGGGGGGCCATGAACACTGAAGCTTTCTTT